What follows describes a single T cell receptor (beta chain). This sample stems from a study of blood T cell repertoires in COVID-19. About the research overall: COVID-19 samples, acute and convalescent, were from the United States, Italy and Spain. Sources were T cells, B-cell-depleted T cells, or PBMCs; the material itself was cDNA or gDNA.

CDR3 length: 14 residues. V gave up 7 bases and J gave up 7 bases; unmatched junction bases: 8. CDR1 is GTSNPN and CDR2 is SVGIG in the germline V gene (reference sequence). Source study methods: For nucleated cells, counts were estimated from reference gene primer amplification. TCRdb's table, derived via immunoSEQ multiplex PCR, lists solely in-frame clones and lacks some. That table is the source of V, J and clone size, and D and trimming were worked out from the DNA. The data show 200,000 to 250,000 clones, 75% to 90% seen once. This receptor was obtained from a woman in her 40s with acute or convalescent COVID-19. The sample comprised peripheral blood. The V and J genes are TRBV30 and TRBJ1-6; 9 bases match TRBD1. CDR3 in DNA: TGTGCCTCAAAGGGACAGGGTCGCAATTCACCCCTCCACTTT. It yields the protein CASKGQGRNSPLHF.